The source of this TCR beta chain is a study of blood T cell repertoires in COVID-19. Turning to the study itself: Italy, Spain and the United States were the sources of the convalescent and acute COVID-19 samples. Sample material is recorded as cDNA or gDNA derived from T cells, B-cell-depleted T cells, or PBMCs.

Germline-derived CDR1 and CDR2 are WSHSY and SAAADI. This CDR3 comprises 13 residues. V was clipped by 3 bases and J by 5 bases, with 11 bases between them. This clone was seen just once. Study processing details: Reference gene primer amplification gave nucleated cell count estimates. Using immunoSEQ multiplex PCR, the repertoire was profiled, and TCRdb retains in-frame clones only, with some absent. The V and J calls and the clone size are those of that table, but D and trimming were determined from the DNA. The data contain some 250,000 clones, roughly 88% of them singletons. This clonotype was obtained from a man in his forties with acute or convalescent COVID-19. Sequencing was performed on peripheral blood. V usage is TRBV10-2 and J usage is TRBJ2-7; D might be TRBD2 (5 bases). CDR3 amino acids: CASSEGREDEQYF. The DNA for the CDR3 is TGCGCCAGCAGTGAAGGGAGAGAAGACGAGCAGTACTTC.